Following are 15 T cell receptor beta chains from one sample sequenced in a study of T cells after yellow fever vaccination. TCRdb passed the 5' RACE reads through MiXCR, listing each CDR3 protein once. Counted here are a few hundred thousand distinct CDR3 sequences, over 4% occurring once; the ten biggest clones make up 20% to 25%. The sequences come from PBMCs, collected 5 days after the yellow fever booster vaccination. The origin of the receptors is a man aged 18 to 30 who received the YFV17D yellow fever vaccine.

This chain connects TRBV12-3 or TRBV12-4 to TRBJ2-5, with 10 positions matching TRBD1. V was clipped by 4 bases and J by 4 bases; unmatched bases: 9. The CDR3 has 16 amino acids. DNA for the CDR3: TGTGCCAGCAGTTCGGCTTGGGACAGGGGAGGAGAGACCCAGTACTTC. Protein product: CASSSAWDRGGETQYF.

In this sample, this clonotype turned up a few times. The V and J genes are TRBV7-2 and TRBJ2-5; D perhaps matches TRBD2 (6 bases). There are 14 residues in the CDR3. V was cut by 5 bases and J by 1 base, with 11 bases left in between. In germline, CDR1 is SGHTA, CDR2 FQGNSA. The CDR3, as DNA: TGTGCCAGCAGCGGGGCGGGGAGCCAAGAGACCCAGTACTTC. Encoded protein: CASSGAGSQETQYF.

This clonotype was seen more than once but under ten times. The chain combines TRBV12-3 or TRBV12-4 with TRBJ2-4; a possible D gene is TRBD1 (6 bases). The CDR3 loop spans 15 amino acids. Trimming took off 5 bases at V and 8 bases at J, with 19 bases between the two ends. CDR3 amino acids: CASSPHPTPGDIQYF. The CDR3 bases are TGTGCCAGCAGTCCCCACCCTACCCCAGGGGACATTCAGTACTTC.

This clonotype was detected only a few times. The rearrangement uses TRBV7-9 and TRBJ1-4; possible D gene TRBD1, 6 bases. Germline V gene lookup returns CDR1 SEHNR and CDR2 FQNEAQ (reference sequence). The CDR3 is 15 residues long. Trimming took off 5 bases at V and 8 bases at J, with 18 bases between the two ends. CDR3 coding DNA: TGTGCCAGCAGCAGAACAGGGACCCAACGGGAAAAACTGTTTTTT. Translated, it gives CASSRTGTQREKLFF. Variable domain in full (rest from reference TRBV7-9 and TRBJ1-4): DTGVSQNPRHKITKRGQNVTFRCDPISEHNRLYWYRQTLGQGPEFLTYFQNEAQLEKSRLLSDRFSAERPKGSFSTLEIQRTEQGDSAMYLCASSRTGTQREKLFFGSGTQLSVL.

This clonotype was seen a few times. The chain carries TRBV5-1 and TRBJ2-1; 9 nucleotides line up with TRBD2. The V gene's germline CDR1 is SGHRS and CDR2 YFSETQ. The ends lost 4 bases at V and 5 bases at J; junction bases unmatched: 4. The CDR3 sequence is 14 residues long. CDR3: CASSSGGYNNEQFF. CDR3 sequence (DNA): TGCGCCAGCAGCAGCGGGGGGTACAACAATGAGCAGTTCTTC.

This clonotype was counted ten times or more. This chain links TRBV5-4 with TRBJ2-7; 11 nucleotides match TRBD1. Germline V gene lookup returns CDR1 SGHNT and CDR2 YYREEE (reference sequence). With V trimmed by 1 base and J by 2 bases, 2 bases remained unmatched. The length of the CDR3 is 15 residues. CDR3 DNA sequence: TGTGCCAGCAGCTTGACGGGACAGGGGGCCTACGAGCAGTACTTC. Residues: CASSLTGQGAYEQYF.

This chain's CDR3 is CASSQGTGFTGELFF. For the CDR3, the DNA is TGCGCCAGCAGCCAAGGGACAGGGTTCACCGGGGAGCTGTTTTTT. V usage is TRBV4-3 and J usage is TRBJ2-2; 8 nucleotides match TRBD1. The CDR3 length is 15 residues. Germline V gene lookup returns CDR1 LGHNA and CDR2 YSLEER. V lost 1 base and J lost 4; bases outside the gene matches: 2.

This clonotype was seen at least ten times. The chain has TRBV4-2 and TRBJ1-1; a possible D gene is TRBD1 (6 bases). Trimming left V 0 bases short and J 4 bases short, with 9 bases between. Germline-derived CDR1 and CDR2 are LGHNA and YNFKEQ. The CDR3 has 14 residues. The CDR3 spells CASSQDGGRTEAFF. The DNA for the CDR3 is TGTGCCAGCAGCCAAGATGGGGGGCGCACTGAAGCTTTCTTT.

There are many counts of this clonotype. This chain uses TRBV29-1 with TRBJ2-5; 9 nucleotides agree with TRBD1. The CDR3 spans 12 residues. CDR1 and CDR2 from the germline V gene are SQVTM and ANQGSEA. With V trimmed by 7 bases and J by 5 bases, 5 bases remained unmatched. The DNA for the CDR3 is TGCAGCGGGAACAGGGGGCTGGAGACCCAGTACTTC. Translating it yields CSGNRGLETQYF. Full variable domain (rest looked up from reference TRBV29-1 and TRBJ2-5): SAVISQKPSRDICQRGTSLTIQCQVDSQVTMMFWYRQQPGQSLTLIATANQGSEATYESGFVIDKFPISRPNLTFSTLTVSNMSPEDSSIYLCSGNRGLETQYFGPGTRLLVL.

This clonotype has just a few counts. The chain links TRBV7-9 to TRBJ1-2; D is ambiguous. The germline V gene encodes CDR1 SEHNR and CDR2 FQNEAQ (reference sequence). This CDR3 has 13 amino acids. With 4 bases removed from V and 8 bases from J, the gap between germline ends came to 14 bases. CDR3 sequence: CASSSTRPGGYTF. The CDR3, as DNA: TGTGCCAGCAGCTCAACACGGCCGGGAGGCTACACCTTC.

As to this clonotype: A junction end diverges from the germline sequence, so it may reflect a read error. This chain connects TRBV29-1 to TRBJ2-7, with a possible D match to TRBD1 (7 bases). CDR3 length: 13 amino acids. Per the germline V gene, CDR1 is SQVTM and CDR2 is ANQGSEA. The CDR3 region is CSIMEGASYELYF. The DNA of the CDR3 is TGCAGTATTATGGAGGGGGCCTCCTACGAGCTGTACTTC.

This clonotype was seen more than once but under ten times. The chain couples TRBV30 to TRBJ2-3; D may match TRBD1 or TRBD2 (5 bases each). Germline CDR1 reads GTSNPN; CDR2 reads SVGIG (reference sequence). V lost 3 bases to trimming and J lost 1 base, with 8 bases between them. The CDR3 runs to 13 residues. CDR3 amino acids: CAWSLGGTDTQYF. In nucleotides, the CDR3 is TGTGCCTGGAGCTTGGGGGGCACAGATACGCAGTATTTT.

V is TRBV24-1 and J is TRBJ1-1; the D gene is possibly TRBD1 (5 bases). Germline CDR1 is KGHDR and CDR2 is SFDVKD. The germline V and J ends were trimmed by 6 bases and 7 bases, with 14 bases remaining between them. The CDR3 contains 13 residues. The CDR3 is CATSPGVSNEAFF. The DNA of the CDR3 is TGTGCCACCAGTCCGGGGGTATCAAATGAAGCTTTCTTT.

V and J are TRBV20-1 and TRBJ1-1; maybe TRBD1 (6 bases). Germline CDR1 reads DFQATT; CDR2 reads SNEGSKA (reference sequence). Between the trimmed V and J ends, which lost 0 bases and 5 bases, there was a span of 13 bases. This CDR3 contains 14 residues. The chain's CDR3 is CSARDTGIRTEAFF. The CDR3 DNA reads TGCAGTGCTAGAGATACAGGGATACGGACTGAAGCTTTCTTT.

This clonotype was detected a few times. V usage is TRBV24-1 and J usage is TRBJ2-2, with D possibly being TRBD1 (6 bases). The CDR3 loop spans 14 amino acids. V lost 6 bases to trimming and J lost 7 bases, with 14 bases between them. The germline V gene encodes CDR1 KGHDR and CDR2 SFDVKD. CDR3 in amino acids: CATSRSGENGELFF. In DNA form, the CDR3 reads TGTGCCACCAGTCGGTCAGGGGAGAACGGGGAGCTGTTTTTT.